This T cell receptor beta chain was obtained from a study of Graves' ophthalmopathy and Graves' hyperthyroidism. Study background: The collection of peripheral blood took place at initial diagnosis, before any treatment. Findings and limits, study-wide: Stable hyperthyroidism and ophthalmopathy were told apart by a 13-signature model, which achieved 85% to 90% sensitivity and approximately 81% specificity. Blood repertoires reportedly contained most expanded thyroid clonotypes above 0.001 frequency.

What supplied the PBMCs was approximately 10 ml of fresh peripheral blood. This clonotype was observed many times. Its specificity is unknown. The study amplified TCR beta CDR3 regions using RNA transcripts. Following a first-round RT-PCR that used HTBI primers, a second-round multiplex PCR was carried out. Each CDR3 protein is one row after TCRdb ran MiXCR on the multiplex PCR reads. The sample has 200,000 to 250,000 distinct CDR3 sequences, around 30% seen once. The CDR3 is 12 amino acids. V shed 6 bases and J shed 3 bases, with 9 bases lying between them. Sequenced material: peripheral blood. V and J are TRBV12-3 or TRBV12-4 and TRBJ2-7; no definite D call. The sequence was collected from a man aged 45-65 years with Graves' ophthalmopathy. The CDR3 bases are TGTGCCAGCAGCATATCCATCTACGAGCAGTACTTC. This gives the protein CASSISIYEQYF.